This passage covers 25 T cell receptor beta chains from one sample sequenced in a study of radiotherapy plus CTLA-4 blockade in lung cancer. The table came from immunoSEQ multiplex PCR; TCRdb's copy has only in-frame clones and leaves some out. The sample lists fewer than 50,000 clones; around 63% were seen once. Sequencing used peripheral blood, obtained from a patient treated with radiotherapy plus ipilimumab. Receptors were obtained from a human donor with non-small cell lung cancer who had a partial response to radiotherapy plus ipilimumab.

The chain is built from TRBV25-1 and TRBJ1-5; weak D call: TRBD1 (6 bases). This CDR3 spans 18 amino acids. V lost 5 bases, J lost 5 bases, and 25 bases lay in between. Germline loops: CDR1 MGHDK, CDR2 SYGVNS. CDR3: CASSQMPMTGEPYQPQHF. The CDR3 region has the DNA TGTGCCAGCAGTCAAATGCCGATGACAGGAGAGCCTTATCAGCCCCAGCATTTT. Full variable domain (rest looked up from reference TRBV25-1 and TRBJ1-5): EADIYQTPRYLVIGTGKKITLECSQTMGHDKMYWYQQDPGMELHLIHYSYGVNSTEKGDLSSESTVSRIRTEHFPLTLESARPSHTSQYLCASSQMPMTGEPYQPQHFGDGTRLSIL.

J is TRBJ2-3 and V is TRBV6-5; 10 bases line up with TRBD2. There are 16 residues in the CDR3. The V gene's germline CDR1 is MNHEY and CDR2 SVGAGI. V lost 1 base and J lost 6; bases outside the gene matches: 7. CDR3 amino acids: CASSYWSERGGDTQYF. The DNA for the CDR3 is TGTGCCAGCAGTTACTGGTCTGAGCGGGGGGGGGATACGCAGTATTTT.

This clone was seen only a few times. The V and J genes are TRBV19 and TRBJ1-1; a possible D gene is TRBD1 (6 bases). Germline V gene sequence: CDR1 LNHDA, CDR2 SQIVND (reference sequence). The CDR3 sequence is 11 residues long. The V gene lost 7 bases and the J gene lost 7 bases, with 10 bases spanning the gap. The CDR3 DNA reads TGTGCCAGTACAAGGACAGATGAAGCTTTCTTT. This sequence encodes CASTRTDEAFF.

The gene calls are TRBV6-4 and TRBJ1-4; unclear D gene. The CDR3 consists of 12 residues. CDR1 and CDR2 (germline): MRHNA, SNTAGT. Trimming shortened V by 9 bases and J by 8 bases, and 13 bases separated the two germline ends. The CDR3 protein is CARKNREEKLFF. The CDR3 region has the DNA TGTGCCAGAAAAAATCGGGAGGAAAAACTGTTTTTT.

This chain links TRBV7-2 with TRBJ2-1, with TRBD2 matching over 7 bases. Looked up from germline, CDR1 is SGHTA and CDR2 is FQGNSA. The CDR3 has 14 residues. With 6 bases clipped from V and 1 base from J, the junction kept 3 bases outside the gene matches. In DNA form, the CDR3 reads TGTGCCAGCAGTTGGGGGGGGTCCTACAATGAGCAGTTCTTC. Encoded protein: CASSWGGSYNEQFF.

This clone has a handful of counts. V and J are TRBV30 and TRBJ2-7; 7 bases line up with TRBD1. Looked up from germline, CDR1 is GTSNPN and CDR2 is SVGIG (reference sequence). V lost 0 bases and J lost 3; bases outside the gene matches: 2. The CDR3 totals 13 residues. The CDR3 DNA follows: TGTGCCTGGAGTGTACAGGGGATCTACGAGCAGTACTTC. Its protein product is CAWSVQGIYEQYF.

The V gene is TRBV15, the J gene TRBJ2-5, with 9 bases matching TRBD2. Looked up from germline, CDR1 is LNHNV and CDR2 is YYDKDF (reference sequence). With V trimmed by 1 base and J by 1 base, 4 bases remained unmatched. This CDR3 spans 16 amino acids. The CDR3 spells CATSRGTSAVQETQYF. In DNA form, the CDR3 reads TGTGCCACCAGCAGAGGGACTAGCGCCGTCCAAGAGACCCAGTACTTC.

The CDR3 sequence: CASSPPTGSSRGAYEAQYF. The CDR3 nucleotides are TGTGCCAGCTCACCACCGACAGGAAGCTCTAGGGGAGCTTATGAAGCCCAGTACTTC. The rearrangement links TRBV18 to TRBJ2-5, with D tentatively TRBD1 (6 bases). The CDR3 consists of 19 residues. V was shortened by 0 bases and J by 9 bases, with 29 bases between the two germline ends. Germline V gene data show CDR1 as KGHSH and CDR2 as LQKENI.

V and J are TRBV10-3 and TRBJ2-7; 9 bases map to TRBD1. With V trimmed by 2 bases and J by 3 bases, 5 bases remained unmatched. CDR1 ENHRY and CDR2 SYGVKD come from the germline V gene. The CDR3 is 15 residues long. The CDR3 spells CAISEPGQGFYEQYF. The CDR3 DNA reads as TGTGCCATCAGTGAGCCGGGACAGGGTTTCTACGAGCAGTACTTC.

About this clone: Other DNA sequences in this sample translate to the same CDR3. V usage is TRBV30 and J usage is TRBJ1-3; possible D gene TRBD1, 5 bases. Germline V gene sequence: CDR1 GTSNPN, CDR2 SVGIG (reference sequence). CDR3 size: 15 residues. Trimming cost V 3 bases and J 0 bases, with 12 bases left between them. DNA for the CDR3: TGTGCCTGGAGCCGGGACTCCGGCTCTGGAAACACCATATATTTT. It specifies CAWSRDSGSGNTIYF.

This chain links TRBV19 with TRBJ2-3; a weak D match, TRBD1 (6 bases). The V gene's germline CDR1 is LNHDA and CDR2 SQIVND (reference sequence). The CDR3 is made up of 15 amino acids. Trimming left V 5 bases short and J 3 bases short, with 15 bases between. The CDR3 loop reads CASSPARGGTDTQYF. CDR3 in DNA: TGTGCCAGTAGTCCGGCTAGAGGGGGTACAGATACGCAGTATTTT.

The J gene is TRBJ2-2, the V gene TRBV7-8; D gene ambiguous. CDR1 and CDR2 (germline): SGHVS, FQNEAQ. CDR3 length: 16 residues. V dropped 3 bases and J dropped 0 bases, with 11 bases sitting between them. CDR3 sequence reads: CASSFLAGSNTGELFF. The CDR3 bases are TGTGCCAGCAGCTTCCTGGCAGGTTCGAACACCGGGGAGCTGTTTTTT.

J is TRBJ1-6 and V is TRBV9; no clear D gene. Germline lookup yields CDR1 SGDLS and CDR2 YYNGEE. This CDR3 is built from 15 residues. Trimming pared 0 bases from V and 3 bases from J, leaving 7 bases between. The CDR3 protein is CASSVASGYNSPLHF. The CDR3 coding sequence is TGTGCCAGCAGCGTAGCGTCCGGCTATAATTCACCCCTCCACTTT.

The chain combines TRBV5-1 with TRBJ2-5, with a weak D call TRBD2 (6 bases). V lost 1 base, J lost 7 bases, and 11 bases lay in between. The germline CDR1 and CDR2 sequences are SGHRS and YFSETQ. The CDR3 covers 13 residues. The CDR3 DNA reads TGCGCCAGCAGCTTGTGGGAGGAGGGGACCCAGTACTTC. Its protein is CASSLWEEGTQYF.

CDR3 DNA sequence: TGTGCCAGTAGTCTAGGACAGGGTGCTGGAAACACCATATATTTT. It translates to CASSLGQGAGNTIYF. The chain combines TRBV19 with TRBJ1-3; TRBD1 aligns across 8 bases. CDR3 size: 15 residues. The germline gives CDR1 LNHDA, CDR2 SQIVND (reference sequence). V shed 5 bases, J shed 2 bases, and the junction held 5 bases outside the gene matches. Variable domain in full (rest from reference TRBV19 and TRBJ1-3): DGGITQSPKYLFRKEGQNVTLSCEQNLNHDAMYWYRQDPGQGLRLIYYSQIVNDFQKGDIAEGYSVSREKKESFPLTVTSAQKNPTAFYLCASSLGQGAGNTIYFGEGSWLTVV.

This clone was found a few times. The J gene is TRBJ1-3, the V gene TRBV19; tentatively, D is TRBD1 (5 bases). The length of the CDR3 is 15 residues. The germline V gene has CDR1 LNHDA and CDR2 SQIVND (reference sequence). The V end lost 6 bases, the J end lost 5 bases, and 17 bases lay between the germline ends. CDR3 sequence reads: CASRTKSQGRNTIYF. CDR3 nucleotides: TGTGCCAGTAGAACCAAAAGTCAGGGCCGAAACACCATATATTTT. Complete variable domain (other parts from reference TRBV19 and TRBJ1-3): DGGITQSPKYLFRKEGQNVTLSCEQNLNHDAMYWYRQDPGQGLRLIYYSQIVNDFQKGDIAEGYSVSREKKESFPLTVTSAQKNPTAFYLCASRTKSQGRNTIYFGEGSWLTVV.

The gene calls are TRBV27 and TRBJ1-2; D remains unclear. The CDR3 is made up of 15 amino acids. Trimming removed 0 bases at V and 0 bases at J, with 8 bases between. Per germline, CDR1 MNHEY and CDR2 SMNVEV (reference sequence). CDR3 DNA: TGTGCCAGCAGTTTATCGGCGGTCGCTAACTATGGCTACACCTTC. Its translation: CASSLSAVANYGYTF.

The chain is built from TRBV6-5 and TRBJ2-1; the match to TRBD2 covers 12 bases. This CDR3 comprises 12 residues. Per germline, CDR1 MNHEY and CDR2 SVGAGI. With 8 bases clipped from V and 7 bases from J, the junction kept 0 bases outside the gene matches. CDR3 region: CASGLAGNEQFF. Written as DNA, the CDR3 is TGTGCCAGCGGACTAGCGGGAAATGAGCAGTTCTTC.

The table lists this clone with a few counts. The chain recombines TRBV11-2 with TRBJ2-5; 7 bases line up with TRBD2. Losses at the gene ends were 4 bases for V and 3 bases for J; bases not matched to a gene: 17. The CDR3 consists of 18 residues. Germline lookup yields CDR1 SGHAT and CDR2 FQNNGV. DNA of the CDR3: TGTGCCAGCAGCTCACAACTCCCGTCCCAGCGGGGAAAAGAGACCCAGTACTTC. Translating gives CASSSQLPSQRGKETQYF.

This clone was recorded at least ten times. The J gene is TRBJ1-1, the V gene TRBV11-2, with 10 bases aligning to TRBD1. Germline CDR1 SGHAT, CDR2 FQNNGV. The CDR3 is made up of 16 amino acids. V was pared by 7 bases and J by 2 bases, with 10 bases of the junction left unmatched. CDR3 loop: CASTRQGARLNTEAFF. The CDR3 DNA reads as TGTGCCAGCACCCGACAGGGGGCGCGTCTCAACACTGAAGCTTTCTTT.

The CDR3 DNA is TGTGCCAGTAGTCTGGCGGGGCGCACCACAGATACGCAGTATTTT. Translated, it gives CASSLAGRTTDTQYF. The rearrangement joins TRBV19 to TRBJ2-3; perhaps TRBD2 as D (6 bases). The CDR3 has 15 amino acids. The V end was cut by 5 bases, the J end by 2 bases, with 14 bases between. Per germline, CDR1 LNHDA and CDR2 SQIVND (reference sequence).

This chain joins TRBV2 and TRBJ1-1; 8 nucleotides align to TRBD1. V lost 6 bases and J lost 2; bases outside the gene matches: 2. There are 13 residues in the CDR3. Per the germline V gene, CDR1 is SNHLY and CDR2 is FYNNEI. The CDR3 is CASSDRGNTEAFF. DNA for the CDR3: TGTGCCAGCAGCGACAGGGGTAACACTGAAGCTTTCTTT.

The J gene is TRBJ1-4, the V gene TRBV19, with a weak D call TRBD1 (6 bases). The germline V gene encodes CDR1 LNHDA and CDR2 SQIVND (reference sequence). Between the trimmed V and J ends, which lost 5 bases and 8 bases, there was a span of 15 bases. The CDR3 sequence is 14 residues long. CDR3 residues: CASSLQGWEEKLFF. CDR3 nucleotides: TGTGCCAGTAGTCTACAGGGTTGGGAGGAAAAACTGTTTTTT.

The chain carries TRBV7-6 and TRBJ2-7, with D unresolved. Germline loops: CDR1 SGHVS, CDR2 FNYEAQ. V lost 5 bases and J lost 3, with 5 bases in between. This CDR3 spans 11 amino acids. The DNA for the CDR3 is TGTGCCAGCAGCCCCGGCTACGAGCAGTACTTC. Translated: CASSPGYEQYF.

This chain connects TRBV19 to TRBJ1-2; TRBD1 agrees at 7 bases. Unmatched junction bases numbered 7, after V lost 6 bases and J lost 6 bases. The CDR3 contains 13 residues. The germline V gene has CDR1 LNHDA and CDR2 SQIVND (reference sequence). The CDR3 DNA is TGTGCCAGTAGAAGACAGGGTGGGGATGGCTACACCTTC. This sequence encodes CASRRQGGDGYTF.